This TCR beta chain was captured in a study of identical twins. General observations from the study: For monozygotic twins, models underestimated out-of-frame TCR alpha sharing. Possibly, invariant MAIT and iNKT cells partly confounded zero-insertion analyses. Fewer insertions were carried by abundant cord blood beta clonotypes, but none was seen in memory repertoires.

Through template switching, a universal primer site was introduced, and the cDNA contained unique molecular identifiers. TCRdb analysed the 5' RACE reads with MiXCR anew, one entry per CDR3 protein. The table lists some 1,600,000 distinct CDR3 sequences, roughly a third of them singletons. This clonotype was observed a few times. Its antigen remains unidentified. V was trimmed by 5 bases and J by 6 bases, leaving 14 bases between them. CDR1 is MGHRA, CDR2 YSYEKL, per germline. The CDR3 length is 14 residues. Specimen: cord blood. This chain connects TRBV4-1 to TRBJ2-1; D might be TRBD1 (6 bases). This TCR derives from a newborn girl in good health. The chain's CDR3 is CASSANQGSNEQFF. The CDR3 nucleotides are TGCGCCAGCAGCGCCAACCAGGGGTCCAATGAGCAGTTCTTC.